A selection of T cell receptor beta chains follows, all from one sample in a study of PD-1 blockade in classical Hodgkin lymphoma. Method: immunoSEQ multiplex PCR; TCRdb's copy keeps in-frame clones and lacks some. The sample consists of fewer than 30,000 clones, almost 85% of them appearing once. Specimen: peripheral blood mononuclear cells (PBMCs), collected before the second cycle of nivolumab. Receptors originate from a human donor with classical Hodgkin lymphoma. The CDR3 runs from the conserved cysteine through the conserved F or W. Fields, in order: J gene, clone size, V gene, D gene, CDR3 protein, CDR3 DNA. D genes are given only for firm matches. Where a row states a size, it is once, few, many or the class of an expanded clone; other rows omit it.

>TRBJ1-5|-|TRBV19|TRBD1
CASSIGQGFSNQPQHF
TGTGCCAGTAGTATAGGACAGGGCTTCTCCAATCAGCCCCAGCATTTT
>TRBJ1-5|once|TRBV6-5|-
CASSSQGVGNQPQHF
TGTGCCAGCAGTTCCCAGGGTGTCGGCAATCAGCCCCAGCATTTT
>TRBJ1-1|-|TRBV19|TRBD1
CASNLDRGNTEAFF
TGTGCCAGTAACTTGGACAGGGGGAACACTGAAGCTTTCTTT
>TRBJ2-1|-|TRBV11-2|TRBD1
CASSSLQGAYSEQFF
TGTGCCAGCAGCTCCTTACAGGGGGCCTACAGTGAGCAGTTCTTC
>TRBJ2-2|-|TRBV6-4|TRBD1
CASSADRGPGELFF
TGTGCCAGCAGTGCCGACAGGGGGCCCGGGGAGCTGTTTTTT
>TRBJ2-7|-|TRBV6-6|-
CASSHPPGLAGYEQYF
TGTGCCAGCAGTCACCCCCCCGGGCTGGCGGGCTACGAGCAGTACTTC
>TRBJ1-1|-|TRBV6-6|TRBD1
CASRDRDSFNTEAFF
TGTGCCAGCAGAGATCGGGACAGCTTTAACACTGAAGCTTTCTTT
>TRBJ2-1|medium-sized|TRBV30|-
CAWSLVNGQFF
TGTGCCTGGAGTTTAGTGAATGGGCAGTTCTTC
>TRBJ1-5|-|TRBV7-8|TRBD1
CASSFLADRGNQPQHF
TGTGCCAGCAGCTTCTTGGCGGACAGGGGCAATCAGCCCCAGCATTTT
>TRBJ2-1|-|TRBV19|-
CAAGQPYEQFF
TGTGCTGCCGGACAGCCGTATGAGCAGTTCTTC
>TRBJ2-5|-|TRBV9|TRBD2
CASSSRTSGGARETQYF
TGTGCCAGCAGCTCACGGACTAGCGGGGGGGCCAGGGAGACCCAGTACTTC
>TRBJ2-3|-|TRBV18|TRBD2
CASSPPGTSGGGTQYF
TGTGCCAGCTCACCACCTGGGACTAGCGGGGGAGGTACGCAGTATTTT
>TRBJ1-2|-|TRBV4-2|-
CASSQGTDTYGYTF
TGTGCCAGCAGCCAAGGGACAGACACATATGGCTACACCTTC
>TRBJ1-1|-|TRBV11-1|TRBD1
CASSSETGGTEAFF
TGTGCCAGCAGCTCTGAAACAGGGGGCACTGAAGCTTTCTTT
>TRBJ2-2|-|TRBV2|-
CASSGLAERELFF
TGTGCCAGCAGTGGCCTAGCCGAGCGGGAGCTGTTTTTT
>TRBJ1-4|-|TRBV4-3|-
CASSQNGLTEKLFF
TGCGCCAGCAGCCAAAACGGGCTCACCGAAAAACTGTTTTTT
>TRBJ1-5|-|TRBV4-1|-
CASSQGLLRQTNQPQHF
TGCGCCAGCAGCCAAGGCCTACTCCGACAGACTAATCAGCCCCAGCATTTT
>TRBJ1-2|-|TRBV27|-
CASGGTTYGYTF
TGTGCCAGCGGCGGGACTACCTATGGCTACACCTTC
>TRBJ2-3|-|TRBV9|-
CASSPSVSTSTDTQYF
TGTGCCAGCAGCCCAAGTGTCTCCACTAGCACAGATACGCAGTATTTT
>TRBJ1-2|-|TRBV7-2|TRBD1
CASSPGTGGVDIGYTF
TGTGCCAGCAGCCCCGGGACAGGGGGCGTAGATATAGGCTACACCTTC
>TRBJ1-1|-|TRBV2|-
CASSHREAFF
TGTGCCAGCAGTCACAGGGAAGCTTTCTTT
>TRBJ2-1|once|TRBV6-6|TRBD2
CASAIAGGGSYNEQFF
TGTGCCAGCGCAATAGCGGGTGGGGGCTCCTACAATGAGCAGTTCTTC
>TRBJ1-2|-|TRBV12-2|-
CASRHYRSNYGYTF
TGTGCAAGTCGCCACTACAGGTCAAACTATGGCTACACCTTC
>TRBJ2-2|-|TRBV7-3|TRBD2
CASSLLTSGGYTGELFF
TGTGCCAGCAGCTTATTGACTAGCGGGGGGTACACCGGGGAGCTGTTTTTT
>TRBJ1-3|-|TRBV28|TRBD1
CASSKQGVGNTIYF
TGTGCCAGCAGCAAACAGGGGGTTGGAAACACCATATATTTT
>TRBJ1-5|-|TRBV4-2|-
CASSQEGGGTYSNQPQHF
TGTGCCAGCAGCCAAGAAGGGGGGGGCACTTATAGCAATCAGCCCCAGCATTTT
>TRBJ1-1|-|TRBV29-1|-
CSFLIPGGTEAFF
TGCAGCTTCCTAATCCCAGGTGGAACTGAAGCTTTCTTT
>TRBJ2-7|once|TRBV7-6|-
CASSLGELSEQYF
TGTGCCAGCAGCTTAGGGGAGTTAAGCGAGCAGTACTTC
>TRBJ2-1|few|TRBV15|TRBD2
CATSSGTSGNNEQFF
TGTGCCACCAGCAGTGGGACTAGCGGAAACAATGAGCAGTTCTTC
>TRBJ1-2|-|TRBV19|-
CASTSDYGYTF
TGTGCCAGTACATCGGACTATGGCTACACCTTC
>TRBJ2-3|-|TRBV10-3|-
CAIRPRGFTDTQYF
TGTGCCATCCGCCCCAGGGGTTTCACAGATACGCAGTATTTT
>TRBJ1-3|-|TRBV19|TRBD1
CASSIIESGTAGNTIYF
TGTGCCAGTAGTATCATAGAGTCCGGGACAGCTGGAAACACCATATATTTT
>TRBJ1-6|-|TRBV7-8|-
CASSFRQPGVSPLHF
TGTGCCAGCAGCTTCCGACAGCCAGGGGTTTCACCCCTCCACTTT
>TRBJ2-3|-|TRBV7-2|TRBD1
CASSLLGQGGTQYF
TGTGCCAGCAGCTTGCTAGGACAGGGGGGTACGCAGTATTTT
>TRBJ2-1|-|TRBV18|TRBD2
CASFTSAGEEQFF
TGTGCCAGCTTCACCTCAGCGGGGGAAGAGCAGTTCTTC
>TRBJ2-7|-|TRBV2|TRBD1
CASWTGVSDEQYF
TGTGCCAGCTGGACAGGGGTTTCAGACGAGCAGTACTTC
>TRBJ2-1|few|TRBV19|-
CASSMGGNEQFF
TGTGCCAGTAGTATGGGCGGGAATGAGCAGTTCTTC
>TRBJ2-1|-|TRBV4-3|TRBD2
CASSPLPSGGAFWNEQFF
TGCGCCAGCAGTCCCTTGCCTAGCGGGGGGGCCTTTTGGAATGAGCAGTTCTTC
>TRBJ1-3|-|TRBV11-2|-
CASSLLRGSGRGNTIYF
TGTGCCAGCAGCTTACTCCGAGGCAGTGGAAGGGGAAACACCATATATTTT